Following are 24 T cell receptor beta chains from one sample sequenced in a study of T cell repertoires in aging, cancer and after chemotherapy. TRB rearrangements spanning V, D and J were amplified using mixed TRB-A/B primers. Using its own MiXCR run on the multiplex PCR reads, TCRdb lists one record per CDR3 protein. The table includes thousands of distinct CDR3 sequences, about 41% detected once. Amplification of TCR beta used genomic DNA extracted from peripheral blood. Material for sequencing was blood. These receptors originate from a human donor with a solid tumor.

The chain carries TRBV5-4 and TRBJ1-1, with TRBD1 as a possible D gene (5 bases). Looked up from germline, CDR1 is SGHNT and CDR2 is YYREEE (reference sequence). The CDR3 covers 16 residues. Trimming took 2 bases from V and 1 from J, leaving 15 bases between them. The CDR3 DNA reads TGTGCCAGCAGCTTAGGAGGGGATGGCACGAACACTGAAGCTTTCTTT. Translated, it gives CASSLGGDGTNTEAFF.

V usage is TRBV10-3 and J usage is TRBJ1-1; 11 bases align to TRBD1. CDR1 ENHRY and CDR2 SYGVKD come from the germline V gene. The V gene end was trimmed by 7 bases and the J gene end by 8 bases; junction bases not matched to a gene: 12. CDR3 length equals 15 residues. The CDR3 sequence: CAITGTGGPLVEAFF. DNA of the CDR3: TGTGCCATCACCGGGACAGGGGGTCCTTTGGTAGAAGCTTTCTTT.

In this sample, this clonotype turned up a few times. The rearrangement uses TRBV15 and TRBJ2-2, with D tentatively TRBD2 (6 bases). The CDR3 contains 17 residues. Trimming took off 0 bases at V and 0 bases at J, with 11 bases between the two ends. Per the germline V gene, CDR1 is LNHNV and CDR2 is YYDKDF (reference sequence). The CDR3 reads CATSRDEIAANTGELFF. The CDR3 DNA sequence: TGTGCCACCAGCAGAGATGAGATAGCGGCGAACACCGGGGAGCTGTTTTTT.

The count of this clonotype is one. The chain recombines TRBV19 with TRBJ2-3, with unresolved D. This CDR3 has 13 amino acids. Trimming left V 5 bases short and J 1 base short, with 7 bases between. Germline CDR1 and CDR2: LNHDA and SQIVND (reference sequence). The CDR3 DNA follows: TGTGCCAGTAGTGGGCCAGGCACAGATACGCAGTATTTT. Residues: CASSGPGTDTQYF.

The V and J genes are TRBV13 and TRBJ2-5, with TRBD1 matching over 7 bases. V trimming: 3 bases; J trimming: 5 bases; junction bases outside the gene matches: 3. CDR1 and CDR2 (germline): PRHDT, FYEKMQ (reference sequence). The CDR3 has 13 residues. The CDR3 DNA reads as TGTGCCAGCAGCTTGGGACAGCCGGAGACCCAGTACTTC. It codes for CASSLGQPETQYF.

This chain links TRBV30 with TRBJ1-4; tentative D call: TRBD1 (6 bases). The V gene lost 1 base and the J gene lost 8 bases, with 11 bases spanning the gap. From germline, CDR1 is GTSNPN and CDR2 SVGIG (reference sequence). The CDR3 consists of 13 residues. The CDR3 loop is CAWSDRAGEKLFF. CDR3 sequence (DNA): TGTGCCTGGAGTGACAGGGCTGGGGAAAAACTGTTTTTT.

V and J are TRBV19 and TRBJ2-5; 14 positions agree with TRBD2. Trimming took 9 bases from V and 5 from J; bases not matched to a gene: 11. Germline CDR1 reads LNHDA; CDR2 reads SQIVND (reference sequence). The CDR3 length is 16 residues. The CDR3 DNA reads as TGTGCCAGCTCGACTAGCGGGAGGGTAAGGGGGGAGACCCAGTACTTC. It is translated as CASSTSGRVRGETQYF.

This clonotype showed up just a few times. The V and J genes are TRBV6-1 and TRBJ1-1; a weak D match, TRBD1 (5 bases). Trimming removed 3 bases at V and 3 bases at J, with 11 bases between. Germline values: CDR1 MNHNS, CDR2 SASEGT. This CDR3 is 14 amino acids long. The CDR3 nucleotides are TGTGCCAGCAGTGAGGGCAGGGAGTACACTGAAGCTTTCTTT. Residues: CASSEGREYTEAFF.

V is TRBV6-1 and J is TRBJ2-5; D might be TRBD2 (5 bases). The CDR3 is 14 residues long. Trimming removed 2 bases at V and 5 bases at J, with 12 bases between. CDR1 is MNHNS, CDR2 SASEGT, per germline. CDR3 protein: CASSELRASETQYF. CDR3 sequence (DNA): TGTGCCAGCAGTGAATTGCGGGCCTCGGAGACCCAGTACTTC.

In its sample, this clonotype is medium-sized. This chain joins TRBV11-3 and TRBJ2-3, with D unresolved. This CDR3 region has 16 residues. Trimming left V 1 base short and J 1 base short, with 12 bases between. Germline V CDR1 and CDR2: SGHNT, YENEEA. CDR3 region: CASSLGQPVGTDTQYF. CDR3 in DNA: TGTGCCAGCAGCTTAGGGCAGCCAGTCGGCACAGATACGCAGTATTTT.

CDR3 sequence: CASSETSGGAGELFF. CDR3 DNA sequence: TGTGCCAGCAGTGAGACTAGCGGGGGGGCCGGGGAGCTGTTTTTT. This chain uses TRBV6-1 with TRBJ2-2; 14 nucleotides line up with TRBD2. Trimming took 3 bases from V and 6 from J; bases not matched to a gene: 0. The CDR3 is 15 residues long. Germline CDR1 reads MNHNS; CDR2 reads SASEGT.

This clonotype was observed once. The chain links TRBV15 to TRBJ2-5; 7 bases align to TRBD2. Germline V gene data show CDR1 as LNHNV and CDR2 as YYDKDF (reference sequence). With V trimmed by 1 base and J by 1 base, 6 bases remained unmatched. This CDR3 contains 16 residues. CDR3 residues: CATSRGPAGSQETQYF. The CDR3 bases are TGTGCCACCAGCAGAGGACCAGCGGGGAGCCAAGAGACCCAGTACTTC.

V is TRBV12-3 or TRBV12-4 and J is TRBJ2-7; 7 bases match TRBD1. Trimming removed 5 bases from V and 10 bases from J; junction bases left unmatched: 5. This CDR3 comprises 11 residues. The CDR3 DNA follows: TGTGCCAGCAGTCCCAGGGGGTTTCAGTACTTC. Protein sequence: CASSPRGFQYF.

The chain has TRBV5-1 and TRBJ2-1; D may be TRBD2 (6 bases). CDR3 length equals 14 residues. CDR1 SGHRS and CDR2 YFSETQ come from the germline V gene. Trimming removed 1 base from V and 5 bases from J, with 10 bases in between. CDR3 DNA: TGCGCCAGCAGCTTGCCCCGGGGGAACAATGAGCAGTTCTTC. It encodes CASSLPRGNNEQFF.

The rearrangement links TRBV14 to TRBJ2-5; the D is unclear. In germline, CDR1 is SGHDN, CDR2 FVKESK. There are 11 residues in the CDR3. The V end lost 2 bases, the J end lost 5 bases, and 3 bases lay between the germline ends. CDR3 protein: CASSQTETQYF. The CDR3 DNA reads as TGTGCCAGCAGCCAAACCGAGACCCAGTACTTC.

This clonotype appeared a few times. CDR3 amino acids: CATSSPPGGLNEQFF. CDR3 bases: TGTGCCACCAGCAGTCCCCCTGGGGGGCTCAATGAGCAGTTCTTC. This chain uses TRBV15 with TRBJ2-1; either TRBD1 or TRBD2 may fit D (6 bases each). Germline V gene sequence: CDR1 LNHNV, CDR2 YYDKDF (reference sequence). Trimming removed 3 bases from V and 6 bases from J, with 15 bases in between. The CDR3 loop spans 15 amino acids.

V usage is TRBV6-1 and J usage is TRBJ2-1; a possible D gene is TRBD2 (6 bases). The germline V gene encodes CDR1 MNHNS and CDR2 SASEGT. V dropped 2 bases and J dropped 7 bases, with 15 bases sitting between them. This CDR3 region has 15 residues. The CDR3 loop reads CASSELLAPWNEQFF. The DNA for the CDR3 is TGTGCCAGCAGTGAACTGCTAGCGCCCTGGAATGAGCAGTTCTTC.

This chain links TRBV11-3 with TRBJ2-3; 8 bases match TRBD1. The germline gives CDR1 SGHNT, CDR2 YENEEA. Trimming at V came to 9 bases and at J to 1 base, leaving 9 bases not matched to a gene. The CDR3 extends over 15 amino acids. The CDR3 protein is CARRAGGYGTDTQYF. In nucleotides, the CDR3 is TGTGCCAGGAGGGCAGGGGGCTATGGCACAGATACGCAGTATTTT.

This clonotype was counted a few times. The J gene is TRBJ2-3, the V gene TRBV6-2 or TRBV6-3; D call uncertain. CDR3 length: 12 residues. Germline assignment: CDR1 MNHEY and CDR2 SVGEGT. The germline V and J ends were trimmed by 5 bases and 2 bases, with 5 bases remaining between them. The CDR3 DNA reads TGTGCCAGCAGTCCAACCACAGATACGCAGTATTTT. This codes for CASSPTTDTQYF.

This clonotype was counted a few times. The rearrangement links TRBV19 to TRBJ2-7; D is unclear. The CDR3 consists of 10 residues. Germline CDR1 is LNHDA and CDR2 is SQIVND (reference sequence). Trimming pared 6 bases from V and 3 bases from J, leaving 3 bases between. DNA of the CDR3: TGTGCCAGTAGAGACTACGAGCAGTACTTC. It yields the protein CASRDYEQYF.

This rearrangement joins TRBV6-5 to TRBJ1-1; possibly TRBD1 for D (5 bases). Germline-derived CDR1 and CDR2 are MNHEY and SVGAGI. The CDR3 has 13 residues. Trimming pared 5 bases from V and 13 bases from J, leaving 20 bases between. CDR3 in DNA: TGTGCCAGCAGTCAGAATCAGGGAGAAAACGTTTTCTTT. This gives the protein CASSQNQGENVFF.

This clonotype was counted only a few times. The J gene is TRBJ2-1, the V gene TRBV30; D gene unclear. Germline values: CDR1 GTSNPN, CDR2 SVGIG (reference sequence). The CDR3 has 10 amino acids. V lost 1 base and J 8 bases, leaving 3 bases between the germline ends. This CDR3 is CAWSADEQFF. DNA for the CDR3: TGTGCCTGGAGTGCGGATGAGCAGTTCTTC.

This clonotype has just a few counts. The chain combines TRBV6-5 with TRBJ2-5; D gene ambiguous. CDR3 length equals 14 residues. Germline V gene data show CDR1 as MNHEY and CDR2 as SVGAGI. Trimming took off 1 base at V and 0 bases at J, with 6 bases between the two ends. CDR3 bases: TGTGCCAGCAGTTACTGGGCAGACCAAGAGACCCAGTACTTC. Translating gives CASSYWADQETQYF.

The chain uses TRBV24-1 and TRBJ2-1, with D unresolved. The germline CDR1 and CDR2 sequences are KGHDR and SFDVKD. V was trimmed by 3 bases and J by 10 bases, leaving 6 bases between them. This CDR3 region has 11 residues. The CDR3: CATSDPREQFF. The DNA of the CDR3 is TGTGCCACCAGTGATCCCAGGGAGCAGTTCTTC.